The text below deals with one T cell receptor beta chain. With 0 bases removed from V and 0 bases from J, the gap between germline ends came to 12 bases. This CDR3 has 17 residues. Per germline, CDR1 SGDLS and CDR2 YYNGEE. The source of the sample is a study of blood T cell repertoires in COVID-19. About the study: COVID-19 samples, acute and convalescent, were from the United States, Italy and Spain. Sources were T cells, B-cell-depleted T cells, or PBMCs; the material itself was cDNA or gDNA.

Study processing details: The authors estimated nucleated cell counts from reference gene primer amplification. Sequencing used immunoSEQ multiplex PCR; TCRdb keeps in-frame clones, though not all of them. Clone size and V and J calls were adopted from that table, with D and trimming inferred from the DNA. The repertoire holds 150,000 or so clones, roughly 69% seen once, with over 1.5% in the top ten. Sequencing used peripheral blood. The clonotype comes from a woman in her 70s with acute or convalescent COVID-19. The genes are TRBV9 and TRBJ2-2; perhaps TRBD2 as D (6 bases). The CDR3 region is CASSVAKGTSNTGELFF. The CDR3 region has the DNA TGTGCCAGCAGCGTAGCGAAGGGGACTTCGAACACCGGGGAGCTGTTTTTT.